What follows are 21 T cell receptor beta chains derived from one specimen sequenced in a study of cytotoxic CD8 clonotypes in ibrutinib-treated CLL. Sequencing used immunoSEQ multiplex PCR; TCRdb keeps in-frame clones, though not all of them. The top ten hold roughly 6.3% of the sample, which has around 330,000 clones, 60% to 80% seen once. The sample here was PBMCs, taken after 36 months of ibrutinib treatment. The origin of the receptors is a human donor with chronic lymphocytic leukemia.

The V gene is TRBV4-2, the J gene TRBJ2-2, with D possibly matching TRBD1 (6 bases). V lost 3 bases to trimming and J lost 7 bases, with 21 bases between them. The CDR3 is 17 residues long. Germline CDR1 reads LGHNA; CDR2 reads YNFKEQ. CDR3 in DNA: TGTGCCAGCAGCCACTCTAAGGCAGGGGATCTTTTCGGGGAGCTGTTTTTT. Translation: CASSHSKAGDLFGELFF.

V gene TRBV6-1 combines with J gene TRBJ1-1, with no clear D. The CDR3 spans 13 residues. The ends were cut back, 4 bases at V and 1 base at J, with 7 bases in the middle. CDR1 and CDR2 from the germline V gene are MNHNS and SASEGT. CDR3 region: CASSADKNTEAFF. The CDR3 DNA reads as TGTGCCAGCAGTGCAGACAAGAACACTGAAGCTTTCTTT.

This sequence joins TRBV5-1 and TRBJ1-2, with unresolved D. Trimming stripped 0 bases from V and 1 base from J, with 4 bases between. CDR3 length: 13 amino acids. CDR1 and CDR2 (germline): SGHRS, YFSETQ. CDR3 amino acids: CASSLGGNYGYTF. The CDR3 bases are TGCGCCAGCAGCTTGGGAGGTAACTATGGCTACACCTTC.

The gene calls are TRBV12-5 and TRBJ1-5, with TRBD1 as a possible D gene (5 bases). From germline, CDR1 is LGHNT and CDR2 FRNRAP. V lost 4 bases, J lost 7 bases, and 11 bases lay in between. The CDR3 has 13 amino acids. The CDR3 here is CASGSPGHQPQHF. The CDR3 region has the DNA TGTGCTAGTGGTTCGCCGGGGCACCAGCCCCAGCATTTT.

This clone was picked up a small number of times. CDR3 in DNA: TGTGCTAGTGCCGACAGGGACCCCTACAATGAGCAGTTCTTC. Translating it yields CASADRDPYNEQFF. The rearrangement links TRBV12-5 to TRBJ2-1; 7 nucleotides match TRBD1. In germline, CDR1 is LGHNT, CDR2 FRNRAP. This CDR3 region has 14 residues. The V gene end was trimmed by 7 bases and the J gene end by 2 bases; junction bases not matched to a gene: 5. The full variable domain, its missing parts supplied by reference TRBV12-5 and TRBJ2-1, is DARVTQTPRHKVTEMGQEVTMRCQPILGHNTVFWYRQTMMQGLELLAYFRNRAPLDDSGMPKDRFSAEMPDATLATLKIQPSEPRDSAVYFCASADRDPYNEQFFGPGTRLTVL.

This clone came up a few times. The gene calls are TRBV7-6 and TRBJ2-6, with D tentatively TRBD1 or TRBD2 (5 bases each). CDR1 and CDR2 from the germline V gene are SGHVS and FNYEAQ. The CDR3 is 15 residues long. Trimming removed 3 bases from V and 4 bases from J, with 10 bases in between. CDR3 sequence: CASSFRGGGANVLTF. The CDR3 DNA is TGTGCCAGCAGCTTTCGGGGCGGAGGGGCCAACGTCCTGACTTTC.

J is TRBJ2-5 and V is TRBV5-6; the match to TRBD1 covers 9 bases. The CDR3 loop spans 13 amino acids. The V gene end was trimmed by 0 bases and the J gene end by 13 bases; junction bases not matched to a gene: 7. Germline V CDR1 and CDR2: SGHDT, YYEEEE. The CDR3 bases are TGTGCCAGCAGCTTGGGGACAGGGGCTGGGAGGTACTTC. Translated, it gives CASSLGTGAGRYF.

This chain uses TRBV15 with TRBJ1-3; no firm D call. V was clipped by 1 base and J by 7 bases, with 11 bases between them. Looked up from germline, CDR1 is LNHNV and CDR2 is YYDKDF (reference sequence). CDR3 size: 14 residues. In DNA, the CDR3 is TGTGCCACCAGCAGAGTAGCAGGTTGGAACACCATATATTTT. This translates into CATSRVAGWNTIYF.

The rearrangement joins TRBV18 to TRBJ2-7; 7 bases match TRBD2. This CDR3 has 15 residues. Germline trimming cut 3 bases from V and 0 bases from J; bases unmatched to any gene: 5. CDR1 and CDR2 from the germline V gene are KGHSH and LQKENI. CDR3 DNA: TGTGCCAGCTCACCCACGGGAGGACTCTCCTACGAGCAGTACTTC. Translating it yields CASSPTGGLSYEQYF.

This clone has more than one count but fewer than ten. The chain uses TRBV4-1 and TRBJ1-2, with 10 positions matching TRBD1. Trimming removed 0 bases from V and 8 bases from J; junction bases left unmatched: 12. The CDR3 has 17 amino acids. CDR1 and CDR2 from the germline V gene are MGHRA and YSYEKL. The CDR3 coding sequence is TGCGCCAGCAGCCAAGATATCGGGACAGGGGTCTATAAGGGCTACACCTTC. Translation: CASSQDIGTGVYKGYTF.

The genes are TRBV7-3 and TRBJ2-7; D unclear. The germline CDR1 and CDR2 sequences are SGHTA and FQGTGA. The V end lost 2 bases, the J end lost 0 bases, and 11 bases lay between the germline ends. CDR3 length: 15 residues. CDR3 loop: CASSLWAAPSYEQYF. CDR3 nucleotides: TGTGCCAGCAGCTTATGGGCGGCTCCCTCCTACGAGCAGTACTTC.

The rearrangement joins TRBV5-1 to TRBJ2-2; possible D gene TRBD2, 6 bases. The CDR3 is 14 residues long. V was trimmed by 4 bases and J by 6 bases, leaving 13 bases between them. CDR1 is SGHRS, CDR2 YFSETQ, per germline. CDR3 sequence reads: CASSPLARAGELFF. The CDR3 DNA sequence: TGCGCCAGCAGCCCGCTAGCGAGAGCCGGGGAGCTGTTTTTT.

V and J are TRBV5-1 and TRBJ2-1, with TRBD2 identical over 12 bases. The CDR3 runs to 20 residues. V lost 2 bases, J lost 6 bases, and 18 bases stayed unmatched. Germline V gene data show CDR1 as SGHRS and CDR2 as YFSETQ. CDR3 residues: CASSLTHSPRLAGDFNEQFF. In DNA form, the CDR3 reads TGCGCCAGCAGCTTAACACATAGCCCCCGACTAGCGGGGGACTTCAATGAGCAGTTCTTC.

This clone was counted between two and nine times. CDR3 in amino acids: CASSRQGYNEQFF. CDR3 nucleotides: TGTGCCAGCAGCCGACAGGGGTACAATGAGCAGTTCTTC. The rearrangement joins TRBV6-5 to TRBJ2-1; 8 bases are shared with TRBD1. CDR1 and CDR2 from the germline V gene are MNHEY and SVGAGI. CDR3 length: 13 amino acids. The ends lost 6 bases at V and 4 bases at J; junction bases unmatched: 2.

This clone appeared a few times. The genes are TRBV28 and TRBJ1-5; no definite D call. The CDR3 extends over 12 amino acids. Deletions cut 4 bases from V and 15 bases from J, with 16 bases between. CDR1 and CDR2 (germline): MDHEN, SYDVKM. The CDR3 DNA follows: TGTGCCAGCAGTTCCGGGAAGCCGACTAGGCATTTT. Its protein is CASSSGKPTRHF.

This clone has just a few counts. This CDR3 is CASSKTSDRGAYEQYF. In DNA form, the CDR3 reads TGTGCCAGCAGCAAGACTAGCGATCGAGGGGCCTACGAGCAGTACTTC. V gene TRBV9 combines with J gene TRBJ2-7; TRBD2 agrees at 8 bases. The ends lost 4 bases at V and 2 bases at J; junction bases unmatched: 11. The CDR3 is 16 residues long. The germline CDR1 and CDR2 sequences are SGDLS and YYNGEE.

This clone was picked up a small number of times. CDR3 in amino acids: CASTGTTRDTQYF. The CDR3 DNA sequence: TGTGCCAGTACTGGGACGACTCGAGATACGCAGTATTTT. The chain carries TRBV2 and TRBJ2-3; the D call may be TRBD1 or TRBD2 (5 bases each). The CDR3 extends over 13 amino acids. V lost 9 bases, J lost 5 bases, and 15 bases lay in between. From germline, CDR1 is SNHLY and CDR2 FYNNEI.

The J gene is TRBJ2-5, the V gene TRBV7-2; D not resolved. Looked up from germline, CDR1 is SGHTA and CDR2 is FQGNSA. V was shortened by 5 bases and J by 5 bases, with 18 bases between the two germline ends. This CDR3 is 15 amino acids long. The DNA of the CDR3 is TGTGCCAGCAGCCCCCGCTTCCTGGCCGTCGAGACCCAGTACTTC. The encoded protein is CASSPRFLAVETQYF.

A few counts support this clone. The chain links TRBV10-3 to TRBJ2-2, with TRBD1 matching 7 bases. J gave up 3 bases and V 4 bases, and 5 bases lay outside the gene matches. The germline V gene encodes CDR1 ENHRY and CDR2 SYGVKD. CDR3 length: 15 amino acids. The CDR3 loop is CAISGDSIYTGELFF. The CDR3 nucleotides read TGTGCCATCAGTGGGGACAGTATATACACCGGGGAGCTGTTTTTT.

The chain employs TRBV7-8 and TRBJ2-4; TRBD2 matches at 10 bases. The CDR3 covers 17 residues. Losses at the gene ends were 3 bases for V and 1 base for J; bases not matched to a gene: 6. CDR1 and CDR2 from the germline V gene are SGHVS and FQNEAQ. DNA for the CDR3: TGTGCCAGCAGCTTGACTAGCGGGCCAGGGGCCAAAAACATTCAGTACTTC. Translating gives CASSLTSGPGAKNIQYF.

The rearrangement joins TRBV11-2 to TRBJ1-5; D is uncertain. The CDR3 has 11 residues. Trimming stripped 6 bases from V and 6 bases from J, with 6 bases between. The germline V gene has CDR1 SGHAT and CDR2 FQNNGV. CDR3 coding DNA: TGTGCCAGCAGAGGCCCTCAGCCCCAGCATTTT. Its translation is CASRGPQPQHF.